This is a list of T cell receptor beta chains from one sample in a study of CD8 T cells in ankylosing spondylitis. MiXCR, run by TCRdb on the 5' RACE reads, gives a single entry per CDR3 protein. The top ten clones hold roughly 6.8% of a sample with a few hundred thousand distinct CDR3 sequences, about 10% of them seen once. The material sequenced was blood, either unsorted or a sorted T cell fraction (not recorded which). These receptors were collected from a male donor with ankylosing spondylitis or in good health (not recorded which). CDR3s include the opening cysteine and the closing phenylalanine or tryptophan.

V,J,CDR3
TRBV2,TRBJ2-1,CASSRTSDEQFF
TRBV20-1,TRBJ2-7,CSARDPSGRAYEQYF
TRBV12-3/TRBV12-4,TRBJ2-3,CASSRDGGTDTQYF
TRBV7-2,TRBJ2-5,CASSSLAGGPQETQYF
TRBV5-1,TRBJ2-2,CASSNRDREDGELFF
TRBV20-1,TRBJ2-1,CSARDLLASYNEQFF
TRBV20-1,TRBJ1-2,CSAYNRAVYGYTF
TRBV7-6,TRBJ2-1,CASSEMTGSPVEQFF
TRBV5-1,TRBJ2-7,CASSLGQREGHAAQYF
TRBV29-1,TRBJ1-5,CSAQGGGNQPQHF
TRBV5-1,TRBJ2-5,CASSLARSALGETQYF
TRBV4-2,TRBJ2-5,CASSQDFRDYQETQYF
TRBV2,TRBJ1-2,CASTGTGDNYGYTF
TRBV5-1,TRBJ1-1,CASSLGSTPEAFF
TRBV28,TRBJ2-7,CASSFSGTEQYF
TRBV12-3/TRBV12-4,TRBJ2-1,CASSFGLGQNNEQFF
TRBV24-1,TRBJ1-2,CATSEVSWRVYGYTF
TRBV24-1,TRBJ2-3,CATGTGSTDTQYF
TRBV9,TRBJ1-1,CASSARVDYTEAFF
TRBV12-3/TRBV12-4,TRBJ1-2,CASTQWRTEGYTF
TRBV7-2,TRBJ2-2,CASSLALGVQNTGELFF
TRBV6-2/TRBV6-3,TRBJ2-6,CASARAGANVLTF
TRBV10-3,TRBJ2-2,CAIRGINTGELFF
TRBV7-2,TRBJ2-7,CASSLQHYEQYF
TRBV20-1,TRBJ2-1,CSALTTITRKSYNEQFF
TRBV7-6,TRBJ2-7,CASSLAGDHEQYF
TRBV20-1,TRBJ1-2,CSAYRVGYTF
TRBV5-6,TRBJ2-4,CASRTWGAGAKNIQYF
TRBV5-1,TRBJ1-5,CASSLEAGGGQPQHF
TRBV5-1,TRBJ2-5,CASSRLAGRGETQYF
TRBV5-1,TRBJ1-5,CASSPDNPNQPQHF
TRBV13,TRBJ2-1,CASSSRAAFSYNEQFF
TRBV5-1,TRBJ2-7,CASSFILAATYEQYF
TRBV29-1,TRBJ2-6,CSVPSSGANVLTF
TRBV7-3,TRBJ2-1,CASFPGLAGVDEQFF
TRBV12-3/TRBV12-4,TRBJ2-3,CASSLEAGDTQYF
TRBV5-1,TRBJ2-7,CASSLVGGPYEQYF
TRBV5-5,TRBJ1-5,CASSLAGTGVYQPQHF
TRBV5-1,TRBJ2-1,CASSQGLASNEQFF
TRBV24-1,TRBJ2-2,CATSDGRRLAGGPGELFF
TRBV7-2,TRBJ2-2,CASSRLRAAGELFF
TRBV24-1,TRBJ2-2,CATKAEMNTGELFF
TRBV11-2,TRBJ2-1,CASSLDRGGLSYNEQFF
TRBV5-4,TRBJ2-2,CASSLDRGRGTGELFF
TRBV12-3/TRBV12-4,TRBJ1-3,CASNWEGVGNTIYF
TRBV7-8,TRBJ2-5,CASSLARTSGPREETQYF
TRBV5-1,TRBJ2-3,CASTTGTGSTDTQYF
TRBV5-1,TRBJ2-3,CASSLELAGGRGTQYF
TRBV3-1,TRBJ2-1,CASSPVGLAGGFDEQFF
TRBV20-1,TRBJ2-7,CSASPGKVTEQYF
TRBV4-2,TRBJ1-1,CASSGLGQNTEAFF